This TCR beta chain was recovered during a study of identical twins. Findings and caveats of the study: The conclusions drew on cross-sectional statistical analysis instead of tracking the same donors. Fewer insertions characterized abundant cord blood beta clonotypes, whereas memory repertoires showed none. Zero-insertion analyses were open to partial confounding by invariant MAIT and iNKT cells.

The CDR3 is 14 amino acids. Germline assignment: CDR1 SGHRS and CDR2 YFSETQ. The V end was cut by 3 bases, the J end by 4 bases, with 11 bases between. Ten or more counts support this clonotype. Its target is not known. TCRdb re-called the 5' RACE reads through MiXCR, storing one row per CDR3 protein. The table shows around 230,000 distinct CDR3 sequences, with around 9.6% occurring only once. The chain combines TRBV5-1 with TRBJ1-5; D might be TRBD1 (5 bases). This TCR was recovered from a woman younger than 35 in good health. Sequencing used memory (CD45RO+) T cells sorted from blood. In DNA, the CDR3 is TGCGCCAGCAGCTCGGGCGGGGGAAATCAGCCCCAGCATTTT. It codes for CASSSGGGNQPQHF.